Described below is a single T cell receptor (beta chain) sequence and its context. This sample is drawn from a study of response to subunit inactivated influenza vaccine. The trim removed 4 bases at V and 5 bases at J, leaving 11 bases unmatched. Germline CDR1 SGDLS, CDR2 YYNGEE. The CDR3 is 15 residues long. TCRdb itself ran the RT-PCR reads through MiXCR, one entry per CDR3 protein. The profile shows 400,000 to 650,000 distinct CDR3 sequences, approximately 6.9% of them singletons. The chain combines TRBV9 with TRBJ2-5; 7 bases agree with TRBD1. This TCR was recovered from a man aged 50-75 years who received an inactivated influenza vaccine. Sequenced here: PBMCs from blood, sampled about 24 months after vaccination. This CDR3 reads CASSFQTGLGETQYF. The CDR3 bases are TGTGCCAGCAGCTTCCAGACAGGGTTAGGGGAGACCCAGTACTTC.